What follows are 27 T cell receptor beta chains derived from one specimen sequenced in a study of blood T cell repertoires in COVID-19. Clones were sequenced by immunoSEQ multiplex PCR, and TCRdb holds only the in-frame ones, with some missing. The sample holds about 120,000 clones; around 79% are singletons and the top ten take 2.3%. Sequenced: peripheral blood. The receptors shown here come from a man in his 70s with acute or convalescent COVID-19.

The rearrangement links TRBV4-2 to TRBJ1-3; no clear D gene. Germline V lookup: CDR1 LGHNA, CDR2 YNFKEQ. The ends were cut back, 1 base at V and 2 bases at J, with 9 bases in the middle. This CDR3 is 15 amino acids long. In DNA form, the CDR3 reads TGTGCCAGCAGCCAAGGAGGAGGGACTGGAAACACCATATATTTT. It specifies CASSQGGGTGNTIYF.

This sequence joins TRBV7-3 and TRBJ2-5; D ambiguous. Germline V gene sequence: CDR1 SGHTA, CDR2 FQGTGA. This CDR3 spans 13 amino acids. V was trimmed by 3 bases and J by 5 bases, leaving 10 bases between them. The CDR3 DNA sequence: TGTGCCAGCAGCTTCTCTAGTGGGGAGACCCAGTACTTC. The encoded protein is CASSFSSGETQYF. The variable domain in full, completed from reference TRBV7-3 and TRBJ2-5, reads GAGVSQTPSNKVTEKGKYVELRCDPISGHTALYWYRQSLGQGPEFLIYFQGTGAADDSGLPNDRFFAVRPEGSVSTLKIQRTERGDSAVYLCASSFSSGETQYFGPGTRLLVL.

V is TRBV4-2 and J is TRBJ1-3; 10 bases agree with TRBD1. The CDR3 covers 15 residues. The ends lost 2 bases at V and 4 bases at J; junction bases unmatched: 2. Germline CDR1 LGHNA, CDR2 YNFKEQ. The CDR3 DNA reads as TGTGCCAGCAGCCAACCGGGACAGGGGGGAAACACCATATATTTT. Translated, it gives CASSQPGQGGNTIYF.

V gene TRBV12-5 combines with J gene TRBJ2-5; D may be TRBD2 (5 bases). Germline V lookup: CDR1 LGHNT, CDR2 FRNRAP. The CDR3 spans 14 residues. The V and J ends lost 5 bases and 3 bases respectively, with 13 bases between them. CDR3 DNA: TGTGCTAGTGGTACTCGGGATTTGAAAGAGACCCAGTACTTC. This encodes CASGTRDLKETQYF.

The chain combines TRBV6-5 with TRBJ1-3, with D possibly matching TRBD1 (5 bases). Trimming took 5 bases from V and 4 from J, leaving 9 bases between them. Germline-derived CDR1 and CDR2 are MNHEY and SVGAGI. The CDR3 totals 13 residues. CDR3 nucleotide sequence: TGTGCCAGCAGTCGGACATTCGGAAACACCATATATTTT. Translating it yields CASSRTFGNTIYF.

This sequence joins TRBV19 and TRBJ1-1; D is ambiguous. The CDR3 is 13 amino acids. Trimming shortened V by 7 bases and J by 0 bases, and 9 bases separated the two germline ends. In germline, CDR1 is LNHDA, CDR2 SQIVND (reference sequence). CDR3: CASMSSMNTEAFF. The CDR3 nucleotides are TGTGCCAGTATGTCATCTATGAACACTGAAGCTTTCTTT.

This chain connects TRBV6-2 or TRBV6-3 to TRBJ1-2; TRBD1 matches 9 bases. V was pared by 5 bases and J by 3 bases, with 4 bases of the junction left unmatched. The CDR3 runs 14 residues. Germline V gives CDR1 MNHEY, CDR2 SVGEGT. This CDR3 reads CASSQQGADYGYTF. DNA for the CDR3: TGTGCCAGCAGTCAACAGGGGGCTGACTATGGCTACACCTTC.

The J gene is TRBJ1-5, the V gene TRBV6-5; 8 bases match TRBD1. V shed 7 bases, J shed 0 bases, and the junction held 5 bases outside the gene matches. This CDR3 region has 15 residues. Per germline, CDR1 MNHEY and CDR2 SVGAGI. CDR3 nucleotide sequence: TGTGCCAGCATGGGGACAGGCCATAGCAATCAGCCCCAGCATTTT. Translated, it gives CASMGTGHSNQPQHF.

The rearrangement joins TRBV5-1 to TRBJ2-5; D is perhaps TRBD1 (6 bases). The CDR3 is 15 amino acids. Germline assignment: CDR1 SGHRS and CDR2 YFSETQ. Trimming took off 1 base at V and 2 bases at J, with 12 bases between the two ends. Here the CDR3 DNA reads TGCGCCAGCAGCTTGTTAGGACAGAGACAAGAGACCCAGTACTTC. It yields the protein CASSLLGQRQETQYF.

V gene TRBV4-3 combines with J gene TRBJ1-2; 10 bases fit TRBD1. The CDR3 spans 15 residues. CDR1 is LGHNA and CDR2 is YSLEER in the germline V gene. Trimming at V came to 1 base and at J to 4 bases, leaving 3 bases not matched to a gene. CDR3 in amino acids: CASSQGGQGVYGYTF. CDR3 nucleotide sequence: TGCGCCAGCAGCCAAGGCGGACAGGGGGTCTATGGCTACACCTTC.

This clone was found a few times. The chain uses TRBV5-4 and TRBJ1-1; TRBD1 matches 7 bases. Germline CDR1 SGHNT, CDR2 YYREEE (reference sequence). The V and J ends lost 0 bases and 1 base, in that order; junction bases with no gene match: 0. The CDR3 is 14 amino acids. The CDR3: CASSLDRGNTEAFF. CDR3 in DNA: TGTGCCAGCAGCTTGGACAGGGGGAACACTGAAGCTTTCTTT.

This CDR3 is CAISEPLDRKGYEQYF. CDR3 coding DNA: TGTGCCATCAGTGAGCCGCTGGACAGGAAAGGGTACGAGCAGTACTTC. The chain carries TRBV10-3 and TRBJ2-7, with TRBD1 matching 7 bases. The V gene end was trimmed by 2 bases and the J gene end by 4 bases; junction bases not matched to a gene: 11. Germline V gene lookup returns CDR1 ENHRY and CDR2 SYGVKD. This CDR3 has 16 amino acids.

V is TRBV9 and J is TRBJ2-7; D might be TRBD1 (5 bases). V was cut by 4 bases and J by 7 bases, with 18 bases left in between. This CDR3 spans 14 amino acids. Per the germline V gene, CDR1 is SGDLS and CDR2 is YYNGEE. The CDR3 here is CASSPDGHLGEQYF. The CDR3 coding sequence is TGTGCCAGCAGCCCGGACGGACATCTAGGAGAGCAGTACTTC.

V and J are TRBV7-9 and TRBJ2-2; D is perhaps TRBD1 (5 bases). Trimming removed 7 bases at V and 3 bases at J, with 15 bases between. Germline V gene sequence: CDR1 SEHNR, CDR2 FQNEAQ (reference sequence). This CDR3 contains 15 residues. CDR3 in DNA: TGTGCCAGCACTCTCCCAGGGCTCCACACCGGGGAGCTGTTTTTT. It translates to CASTLPGLHTGELFF.

The V call is TRBV7-3, the J call TRBJ1-5; TRBD1 aligns across 7 bases. V trimming: 5 bases; J trimming: 5 bases; junction bases outside the gene matches: 3. CDR1 SGHTA and CDR2 FQGTGA come from the germline V gene. The length of the CDR3 is 13 residues. The CDR3 reads CASSADRDQPQHF. CDR3 DNA: TGTGCCAGCAGCGCTGACAGGGATCAGCCCCAGCATTTT.

This chain connects TRBV24-1 to TRBJ2-7, with D perhaps TRBD2 (6 bases). Per the germline V gene, CDR1 is KGHDR and CDR2 is SFDVKD. The CDR3 runs to 13 residues. Trimming cost V 2 bases and J 5 bases, with 9 bases left between them. The CDR3 DNA reads as TGTGCCACCAGTGATTCCCTAGCGAACGAGCAGTACTTC. Protein: CATSDSLANEQYF.

This chain uses TRBV10-3 with TRBJ2-5; 9 bases fit TRBD1. After removal of 6 bases from V and 3 bases from J, the junction contained 11 bases not matched to a gene. The CDR3 has 16 residues. Germline V lookup: CDR1 ENHRY, CDR2 SYGVKD. The CDR3 sequence: CAIRGGQGSTEETQYF. CDR3 DNA sequence: TGTGCCATCAGGGGGGGACAGGGATCAACGGAAGAGACCCAGTACTTC.

This clone was found once. CDR3 sequence reads: CASSPPPGGDTDTQYF. In DNA form, the CDR3 reads TGTGCCAGCAGCCCGCCTCCCGGGGGGGACACAGATACGCAGTATTTT. The chain joins TRBV4-2 to TRBJ2-3; 8 bases match TRBD2. After removal of 4 bases from V and 2 bases from J, the junction contained 8 bases not matched to a gene. The CDR3 has 16 amino acids. CDR1 is LGHNA and CDR2 is YNFKEQ in the germline V gene.

This clone has only one observation. The chain combines TRBV5-1 with TRBJ1-3, with 7 positions matching TRBD1. V dropped 7 bases and J dropped 3; count of bases not matched to a gene: 7. The germline V gene encodes CDR1 SGHRS and CDR2 YFSETQ. The CDR3 runs to 14 residues. In nucleotides, the CDR3 is TGCGCCAGCGGCGGGACAGCCGATGGAAACACCATATATTTT. It yields the protein CASGGTADGNTIYF. Looking up the rest from reference TRBV5-1 and TRBJ1-3 gives the full variable domain: KAGVTQTPRYLIKTRGQQVTLSCSPISGHRSVSWYQQTPGQGLQFLFEYFSETQRNKGNFPGRFSGRQFSNSRSEMNVSTLELGDSALYLCASGGTADGNTIYFGEGSWLTVV.

The rearrangement uses TRBV6-5 and TRBJ2-3; TRBD2 agrees at 12 bases. The CDR3 has 15 residues. The V gene's germline CDR1 is MNHEY and CDR2 SVGAGI. The trim removed 8 bases at V and 1 base at J, leaving 4 bases unmatched. Here the CDR3 DNA reads TGTGCCAGCCGAACTAGCGGGGGGCGCACAGATACGCAGTATTTT. The encoded protein is CASRTSGGRTDTQYF.

The V call is TRBV19, the J call TRBJ2-3, with D perhaps TRBD2 (6 bases). The CDR3 extends over 16 amino acids. The germline gives CDR1 LNHDA, CDR2 SQIVND (reference sequence). The V gene lost 2 bases and the J gene lost 2 bases, with 14 bases spanning the gap. The CDR3 protein is CASSIIGGGITDTQYF. The CDR3 DNA sequence: TGTGCCAGTAGTATAATAGGTGGGGGGATCACAGATACGCAGTATTTT. The complete variable domain, with remaining parts taken from reference TRBV19 and TRBJ2-3, reads DGGITQSPKYLFRKEGQNVTLSCEQNLNHDAMYWYRQDPGQGLRLIYYSQIVNDFQKGDIAEGYSVSREKKESFPLTVTSAQKNPTAFYLCASSIIGGGITDTQYFGPGTRLTVL.

This chain joins TRBV11-3 and TRBJ1-1; D not certain. Per the germline V gene, CDR1 is SGHNT and CDR2 is YENEEA. This CDR3 is built from 14 residues. V shed 5 bases and J shed 1 base, with 11 bases lying between them. The CDR3 reads CASSPVTANTEAFF. The CDR3, as DNA: TGTGCCAGCAGCCCTGTAACAGCGAACACTGAAGCTTTCTTT.

J is TRBJ2-5 and V is TRBV9; D may be TRBD2 (7 bases). CDR1 SGDLS and CDR2 YYNGEE come from the germline V gene. This CDR3 has 14 amino acids. V lost 1 base, J lost 5 bases, and 12 bases lay in between. The CDR3 reads CASSVRGEGETQYF. The DNA for the CDR3 is TGTGCCAGCAGCGTAAGGGGGGAGGGGGAGACCCAGTACTTC.

The CDR3 sequence is CASSMSREGGYTF. The CDR3 coding sequence is TGTGCCAGTAGTATGTCCAGGGAAGGGGGCTACACCTTC. The chain carries TRBV19 and TRBJ1-2; D might be TRBD1 (5 bases). Germline CDR1 is LNHDA and CDR2 is SQIVND (reference sequence). The CDR3 has 13 amino acids. Trimming left V 3 bases short and J 8 bases short, with 13 bases between.

The chain uses TRBV7-2 and TRBJ2-5; 8 nucleotides agree with TRBD2. Germline-derived CDR1 and CDR2 are SGHTA and FQGNSA. The CDR3 is 14 amino acids. V lost 1 base, J lost 5 bases, and 3 bases stayed unmatched. CDR3 region: CASSLDSGGETQYF. CDR3 DNA: TGTGCCAGCAGCTTAGATTCGGGGGGGGAGACCCAGTACTTC.

The V call is TRBV6-5, the J call TRBJ2-2, with a weak D call TRBD2 (5 bases). The V gene's germline CDR1 is MNHEY and CDR2 SVGAGI. V lost 4 bases, J lost 7 bases, and 10 bases lay in between. The CDR3 is 13 amino acids. CDR3 DNA: TGTGCCAGCAGTTCGGGAATCAGCGGGGAGCTGTTTTTT. It encodes CASSSGISGELFF.

This clone has only a few counts. The chain recombines TRBV7-9 with TRBJ2-3, with 9 bases lining up with TRBD2. The V segment lost 1 base and the J segment 6 bases; nucleotides outside the gene matches: 8. The CDR3 runs to 16 residues. Germline V CDR1 and CDR2: SEHNR, FQNEAQ (reference sequence). CDR3 DNA: TGTGCCAGCAGCTTAGGGCTAGCGGGGCGTCCGGATACGCAGTATTTT. Its translation: CASSLGLAGRPDTQYF.